The 24 T cell receptor beta chains below were found in one sample sequenced in a study of blood T cell repertoires in COVID-19. Clones were sequenced by immunoSEQ multiplex PCR, and TCRdb holds only the in-frame ones, with some missing. The data show about 200,000 clones, with 85% to 90% seen just once and 3% to 3.5% held by the top ten. Sequencing was performed on peripheral blood. Receptor source: a man aged 55 to 70 with acute or convalescent COVID-19.

V gene TRBV5-1 combines with J gene TRBJ2-7, with 8 bases that match TRBD2. The CDR3 length is 14 residues. Germline V CDR1 and CDR2: SGHRS, YFSETQ. With 5 bases clipped from V and 0 bases from J, the junction kept 4 bases outside the gene matches. CDR3 bases: TGCGCCAGCAGACGGGGGGGAGGCTCCTACGAGCAGTACTTC. Translated, it gives CASRRGGGSYEQYF.

This chain uses TRBV10-3 with TRBJ1-4; possibly TRBD1 for D (5 bases). The V end was cut by 2 bases, the J end by 5 bases, with 6 bases between. The length of the CDR3 is 13 residues. Germline CDR1 reads ENHRY; CDR2 reads SYGVKD. The CDR3 is CAISEKGNEKLFF. CDR3 bases: TGTGCCATCAGTGAGAAGGGGAATGAAAAACTGTTTTTT.

The V and J genes are TRBV27 and TRBJ1-2; 11 bases align to TRBD1. This CDR3 region has 16 residues. The germline V gene encodes CDR1 MNHEY and CDR2 SMNVEV (reference sequence). V lost 5 bases and J lost 6; bases outside the gene matches: 11. CDR3 sequence reads: CASSPRTGGAGDGYTF. DNA for the CDR3: TGTGCCAGCAGTCCCAGGACAGGGGGCGCTGGGGATGGCTACACCTTC.

The V call is TRBV19, the J call TRBJ2-2; maybe TRBD1 (5 bases). The length of the CDR3 is 16 residues. Germline loops: CDR1 LNHDA, CDR2 SQIVND (reference sequence). Trimming pared 7 bases from V and 4 bases from J, leaving 19 bases between. The CDR3 protein is CASTLEGAQGTGELFF. The CDR3 region has the DNA TGTGCCAGTACCCTAGAAGGGGCCCAAGGCACCGGGGAGCTGTTTTTT. Full variable domain (missing parts from reference TRBV19 and TRBJ2-2): DGGITQSPKYLFRKEGQNVTLSCEQNLNHDAMYWYRQDPGQGLRLIYYSQIVNDFQKGDIAEGYSVSREKKESFPLTVTSAQKNPTAFYLCASTLEGAQGTGELFFGEGSRLTVL.

The rearrangement links TRBV10-3 to TRBJ2-1; a weak D match, TRBD1 (6 bases). Trimming pared 4 bases from V and 14 bases from J, leaving 18 bases between. Germline V lookup: CDR1 ENHRY, CDR2 SYGVKD. The CDR3 spans 13 residues. CDR3 protein: CAISAPDSRKEFF. As DNA, the CDR3 is TGTGCCATCAGTGCCCCGGACAGTCGAAAAGAGTTCTTC.

The chain uses TRBV7-2 and TRBJ2-1; tentative D call: TRBD1 (6 bases). The CDR3 contains 15 residues. With 3 bases removed from V and 9 bases from J, the gap between germline ends came to 18 bases. The germline CDR1 and CDR2 sequences are SGHTA and FQGNSA. DNA of the CDR3: TGTGCCAGCAGCTTTTTCAACAGGGTGACTACTGAGCAGTTCTTC. Residues: CASSFFNRVTTEQFF.

The rearrangement uses TRBV25-1 and TRBJ2-5; 9 positions match TRBD1. Per the germline V gene, CDR1 is MGHDK and CDR2 is SYGVNS. The CDR3 totals 15 residues. V lost 8 bases, J lost 5 bases, and 12 bases stayed unmatched. The CDR3 is CASSPPGTGSETQYF. CDR3 coding DNA: TGTGCCAGCTCTCCGCCGGGGACAGGGAGTGAGACCCAGTACTTC.

The genes are TRBV7-9 and TRBJ1-2; TRBD1 is a possible D gene (5 bases). Germline CDR1 and CDR2: SEHNR and FQNEAQ (reference sequence). The CDR3 extends over 14 amino acids. Trimming left V 5 bases short and J 3 bases short, with 13 bases between. The CDR3 nucleotides are TGTGCCAGCAGCCGCTCCGGGGGGGACTATGGCTACACCTTC. Protein sequence: CASSRSGGDYGYTF.

This clone appeared a few times. The chain recombines TRBV10-3 with TRBJ1-2, with TRBD1 matching over 7 bases. Trimming took 6 bases from V and 0 from J; bases not matched to a gene: 4. Germline CDR1 ENHRY, CDR2 SYGVKD. The length of the CDR3 is 14 residues. CDR3 residues: CAIRGTAANYGYTF. The DNA of the CDR3 is TGTGCCATCAGGGGGACAGCAGCTAACTATGGCTACACCTTC.

This clone was seen only once. The genes are TRBV29-1 and TRBJ2-5; 10 bases agree with TRBD1. CDR1 SQVTM and CDR2 ANQGSEA come from the germline V gene. Germline trimming cut 4 bases from V and 5 bases from J; bases unmatched to any gene: 7. The CDR3 is 14 amino acids. The CDR3 bases are TGCAGCGTTGTGGCGGGACAGGGGAAGGAGACCCAGTACTTC. Translated: CSVVAGQGKETQYF.

This chain joins TRBV6-6 and TRBJ2-1; D might be TRBD1 (5 bases). V was shortened by 6 bases and J by 3 bases, with 18 bases between the two germline ends. Germline V gene data show CDR1 as MNHNY and CDR2 as SVGAGI (reference sequence). CDR3 length equals 16 residues. The CDR3 DNA sequence: TGTGCCAGCAGAAATTTGGGAAGGGGCTTCTACAATGAGCAGTTCTTC. Protein product: CASRNLGRGFYNEQFF.

DNA for the CDR3: TGCAGCGGGAAGGAGGGCGGGGCCCGCACAGATACGCAGTATTTT. Translated, it gives CSGKEGGARTDTQYF. The chain recombines TRBV29-1 with TRBJ2-3, with D maybe TRBD2 (6 bases). The germline V gene encodes CDR1 SQVTM and CDR2 ANQGSEA. V was shortened by 7 bases and J by 1 base, with 18 bases between the two germline ends. The CDR3 is 15 residues long.

This clone was detected only a few times. The CDR3 reads CASSTGFGANVLTF. The CDR3 nucleotides are TGTGCCAGCAGCACAGGGTTCGGGGCCAACGTCCTGACTTTC. The V gene is TRBV11-2, the J gene TRBJ2-6; D is possibly TRBD1 (6 bases). The CDR3 extends over 14 amino acids. Germline V gene sequence: CDR1 SGHAT, CDR2 FQNNGV. Trimming stripped 5 bases from V and 4 bases from J, with 9 bases between.

This chain links TRBV5-4 with TRBJ1-2, with D perhaps TRBD1 (5 bases). CDR1 is SGHNT, CDR2 YYREEE, per germline (reference sequence). V lost 2 bases to trimming and J lost 0 bases, with 26 bases between them. The CDR3 length is 20 residues. The CDR3 nucleotides read TGTGCCAGCAGCTTAGATCCGACAGCCTCAAAACCCAGAACTAACTATGGCTACACCTTC. Its translation: CASSLDPTASKPRTNYGYTF.

J is TRBJ2-1 and V is TRBV7-9, with 12 bases aligning to TRBD1. The junction had 12 bases not matched to a gene; V was cut back by 4 bases and J by 2 bases. The CDR3 extends over 19 amino acids. Germline lookup yields CDR1 SEHNR and CDR2 FQNEAQ (reference sequence). This chain's CDR3 is CASSSPPGQGAGTYNEQFF. DNA of the CDR3: TGTGCCAGCAGCTCTCCACCGGGACAGGGGGCAGGGACCTACAATGAGCAGTTCTTC. The full variable domain, in which reference TRBV7-9 and TRBJ2-1 provide the parts outside the CDR3, is DTGVSQNPRHKITKRGQNVTFRCDPISEHNRLYWYRQTLGQGPEFLTYFQNEAQLEKSRLLSDRFSAERPKGSFSTLEIQRTEQGDSAMYLCASSSPPGQGAGTYNEQFFGPGTRLTVL.

This sequence joins TRBV24-1 and TRBJ2-2, with 11 bases fitting TRBD1. The CDR3 contains 17 residues. Trimming cost V 3 bases and J 4 bases; bases outside gene matches: 6. CDR1 and CDR2 from the germline V gene are KGHDR and SFDVKD. The DNA of the CDR3 is TGTGCCACCAGTGATGGTGGGACAGGGGGAAGCACCGGGGAGCTGTTTTTT. The encoded protein is CATSDGGTGGSTGELFF.

V usage is TRBV7-9 and J usage is TRBJ2-4, with a possible D match to TRBD2 (5 bases). Germline loops: CDR1 SEHNR, CDR2 FQNEAQ (reference sequence). The V end lost 1 base, the J end lost 0 bases, and 16 bases lay between the germline ends. This CDR3 spans 18 amino acids. The CDR3 region is CASSLERGVALAKNIQYF. Here the CDR3 DNA reads TGTGCCAGCAGCTTAGAACGGGGAGTAGCGCTAGCCAAAAACATTCAGTACTTC.

This chain joins TRBV10-1 and TRBJ1-4; D unclear. Germline V gives CDR1 WNHNN, CDR2 SYGVQD (reference sequence). V dropped 7 bases and J dropped 5 bases, with 17 bases sitting between them. The CDR3 loop spans 15 amino acids. The CDR3 DNA sequence: TGCGCCAGCACCCAGCGGACGGATCCGAATGAAAAACTGTTTTTT. Protein product: CASTQRTDPNEKLFF.

This chain joins TRBV11-2 and TRBJ1-2, with 9 bases that match TRBD1. CDR1 and CDR2 from the germline V gene are SGHAT and FQNNGV. Losses at the gene ends were 2 bases for V and 0 bases for J; bases not matched to a gene: 7. This CDR3 comprises 17 residues. In DNA form, the CDR3 reads TGTGCCAGCAGCTTAAGGGGACAGGGAGGGCCTAACTATGGCTACACCTTC. Translation: CASSLRGQGGPNYGYTF.

V and J are TRBV6-5 and TRBJ2-7; TRBD2 agrees at 9 bases. Looked up from germline, CDR1 is MNHEY and CDR2 is SVGAGI. The V gene end was trimmed by 11 bases and the J gene end by 4 bases; junction bases not matched to a gene: 6. This CDR3 is 12 amino acids long. The DNA for the CDR3 is TGTGCCGGGGGCGGGGGGGGGTACGAGCAGTACTTC. Amino acids: CAGGGGGYEQYF.

CDR3 sequence (DNA): TGTGCCAGCAGACCGACAGGCTCTGGAAACACCATATATTTT. Its protein is CASRPTGSGNTIYF. V gene TRBV27 combines with J gene TRBJ1-3; TRBD1 is a possible D gene (6 bases). The CDR3 contains 14 residues. Trimming took 6 bases from V and 0 from J, leaving 9 bases between them. The V gene's germline CDR1 is MNHEY and CDR2 SMNVEV (reference sequence).

This chain links TRBV20-1 with TRBJ2-7; tentative D call: TRBD2 (5 bases). Germline CDR1 and CDR2: DFQATT and SNEGSKA (reference sequence). The length of the CDR3 is 13 residues. Trimming stripped 3 bases from V and 2 bases from J, with 11 bases between. As DNA, the CDR3 is TGCAGTGCTAGTCGGACGGGAACCTACGAGCAGTACTTC. Encoded protein: CSASRTGTYEQYF.

The V and J genes are TRBV12-2 and TRBJ2-6; the listed D gene, TRBD2, was not tested against the DNA. TRBV12-2 is a pseudogene locus. CDR3 length equals 15 residues. DNA for the CDR3: TGTGCAAGTCGCTTAGCTATATCTGGGGCCAACGTCCTGACTTTC. It codes for CASRLAISGANVLTF.

V usage is TRBV2 and J usage is TRBJ1-4, with 9 bases identical to TRBD1. In germline, CDR1 is SNHLY, CDR2 FYNNEI. The CDR3 extends over 18 amino acids. V trimming: 6 bases; J trimming: 2 bases; junction bases outside the gene matches: 13. CDR3 DNA sequence: TGTGCCAGCAGGGGCCGGGACAGGGAGGCAGCGACTAATGAAAAACTGTTTTTT. Its protein is CASRGRDREAATNEKLFF.